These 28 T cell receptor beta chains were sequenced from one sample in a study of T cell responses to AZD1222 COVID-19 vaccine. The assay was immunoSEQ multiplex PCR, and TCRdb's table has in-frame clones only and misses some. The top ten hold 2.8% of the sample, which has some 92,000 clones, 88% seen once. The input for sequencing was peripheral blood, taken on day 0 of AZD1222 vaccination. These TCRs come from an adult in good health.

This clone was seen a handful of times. This CDR3 reads CASSIGQAYGYTF. In DNA, the CDR3 is TGTGCCAGTAGTATTGGACAGGCCTATGGCTACACCTTC. V and J are TRBV19 and TRBJ1-2, with 7 bases identical to TRBD1. Losses at the gene ends were 3 bases for V and 4 bases for J; bases not matched to a gene: 2. The germline gives CDR1 LNHDA, CDR2 SQIVND (reference sequence). This CDR3 region has 13 residues.

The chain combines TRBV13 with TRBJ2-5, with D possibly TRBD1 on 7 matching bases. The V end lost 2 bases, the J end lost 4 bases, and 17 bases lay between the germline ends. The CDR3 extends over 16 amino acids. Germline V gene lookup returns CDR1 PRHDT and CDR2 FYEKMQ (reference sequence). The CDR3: CASSLRVSRGVETQYF. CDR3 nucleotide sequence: TGTGCCAGCAGCTTAAGGGTTAGCAGGGGGGTAGAGACCCAGTACTTC.

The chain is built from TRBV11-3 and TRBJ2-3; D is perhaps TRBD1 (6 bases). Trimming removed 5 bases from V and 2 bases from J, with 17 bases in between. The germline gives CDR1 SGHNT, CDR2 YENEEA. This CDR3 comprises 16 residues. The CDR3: CASSPSYGQSTDTQYF. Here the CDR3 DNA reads TGTGCCAGCAGCCCAAGTTACGGACAGTCCACAGATACGCAGTATTTT.

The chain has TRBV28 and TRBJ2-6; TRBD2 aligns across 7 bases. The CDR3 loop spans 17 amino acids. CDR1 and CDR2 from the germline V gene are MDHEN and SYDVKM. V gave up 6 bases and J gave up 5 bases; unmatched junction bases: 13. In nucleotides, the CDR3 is TGTGCCAGCAGAGGGAGGGGAGGAGTTGTCTGGGCCAACGTCCTGACTTTC. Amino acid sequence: CASRGRGGVVWANVLTF.

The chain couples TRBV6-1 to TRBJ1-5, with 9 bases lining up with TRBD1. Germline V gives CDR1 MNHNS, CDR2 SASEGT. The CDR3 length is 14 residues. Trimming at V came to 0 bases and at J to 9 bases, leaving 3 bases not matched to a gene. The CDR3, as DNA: TGTGCCAGCAGTGAAGCGACAGGGGGGACGCCCCAGCATTTT. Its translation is CASSEATGGTPQHF.

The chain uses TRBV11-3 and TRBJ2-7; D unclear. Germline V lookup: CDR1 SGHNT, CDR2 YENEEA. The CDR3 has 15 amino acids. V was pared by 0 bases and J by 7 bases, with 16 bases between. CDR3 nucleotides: TGTGCCAGCAGCTTAGATTCGGGCAATCGCCTTGAGCAGTACTTC. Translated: CASSLDSGNRLEQYF.

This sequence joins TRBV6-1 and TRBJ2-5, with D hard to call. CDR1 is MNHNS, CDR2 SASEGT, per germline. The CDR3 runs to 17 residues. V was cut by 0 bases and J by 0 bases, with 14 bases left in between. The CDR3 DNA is TGTGCCAGCAGTGAAGCGCCAGCCTTAAGCTACCAAGAGACCCAGTACTTC. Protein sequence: CASSEAPALSYQETQYF.

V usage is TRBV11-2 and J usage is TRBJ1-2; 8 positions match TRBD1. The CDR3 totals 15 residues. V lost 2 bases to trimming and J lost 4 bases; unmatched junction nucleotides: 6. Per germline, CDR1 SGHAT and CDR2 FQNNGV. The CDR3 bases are TGTGCCAGCAGCTTATTCCAGGGGGCGGCCTATGGCTACACCTTC. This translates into CASSLFQGAAYGYTF.

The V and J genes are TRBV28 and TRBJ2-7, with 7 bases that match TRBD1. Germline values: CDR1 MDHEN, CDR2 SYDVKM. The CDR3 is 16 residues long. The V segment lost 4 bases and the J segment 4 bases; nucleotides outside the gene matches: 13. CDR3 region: CASSSRQGGKEYEQYF. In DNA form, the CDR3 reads TGTGCCAGCAGTTCTCGACAGGGTGGTAAGGAATACGAGCAGTACTTC.

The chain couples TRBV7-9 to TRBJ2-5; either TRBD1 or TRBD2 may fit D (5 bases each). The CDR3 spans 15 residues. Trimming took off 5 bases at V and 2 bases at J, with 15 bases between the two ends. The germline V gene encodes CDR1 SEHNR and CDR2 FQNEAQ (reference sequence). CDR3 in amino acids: CASSRGSTAQETQYF. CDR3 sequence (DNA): TGTGCCAGCAGCCGGGGTTCGACAGCTCAAGAGACCCAGTACTTC.

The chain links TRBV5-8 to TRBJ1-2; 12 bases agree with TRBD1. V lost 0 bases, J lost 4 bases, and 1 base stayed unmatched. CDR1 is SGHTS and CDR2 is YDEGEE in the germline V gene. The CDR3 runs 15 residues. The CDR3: CASSLVGQGAYGYTF. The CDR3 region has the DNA TGTGCCAGCAGCTTGGTGGGACAGGGGGCCTATGGCTACACCTTC.

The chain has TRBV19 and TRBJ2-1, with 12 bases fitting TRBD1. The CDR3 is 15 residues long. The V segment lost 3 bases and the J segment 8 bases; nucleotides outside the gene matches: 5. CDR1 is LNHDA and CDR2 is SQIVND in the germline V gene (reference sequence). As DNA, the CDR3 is TGTGCCAGTAGTATTGGGGGACAGGGGGCCTATGAGCAGTTCTTC. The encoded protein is CASSIGGQGAYEQFF.

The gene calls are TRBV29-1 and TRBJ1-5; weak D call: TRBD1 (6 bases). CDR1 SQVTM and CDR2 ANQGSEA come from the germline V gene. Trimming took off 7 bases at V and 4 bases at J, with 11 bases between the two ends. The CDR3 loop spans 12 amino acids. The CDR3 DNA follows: TGCAGCGCCAAGACAGGTAATCAGCCCCAGCATTTT. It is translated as CSAKTGNQPQHF.

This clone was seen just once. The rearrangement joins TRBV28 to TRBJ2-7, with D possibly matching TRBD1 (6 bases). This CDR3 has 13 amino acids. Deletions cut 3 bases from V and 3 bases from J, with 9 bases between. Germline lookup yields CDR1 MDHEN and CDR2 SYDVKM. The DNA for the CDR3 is TGTGCCAGCAGTTTTACAGGGTTCTACGAGCAGTACTTC. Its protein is CASSFTGFYEQYF.

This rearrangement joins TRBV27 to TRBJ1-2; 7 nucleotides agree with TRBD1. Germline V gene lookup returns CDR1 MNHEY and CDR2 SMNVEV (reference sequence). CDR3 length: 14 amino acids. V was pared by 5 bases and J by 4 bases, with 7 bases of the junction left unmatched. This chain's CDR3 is CASSPSTGPYGYTF. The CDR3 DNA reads TGTGCCAGCAGTCCGTCGACAGGGCCCTATGGCTACACCTTC.

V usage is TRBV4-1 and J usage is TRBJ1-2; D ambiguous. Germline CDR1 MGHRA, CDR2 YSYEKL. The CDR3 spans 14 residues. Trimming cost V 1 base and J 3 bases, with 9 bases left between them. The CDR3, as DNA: TGCGCCAGCAGCCAAGCCGGGAAAGACTATGGCTACACCTTC. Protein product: CASSQAGKDYGYTF.

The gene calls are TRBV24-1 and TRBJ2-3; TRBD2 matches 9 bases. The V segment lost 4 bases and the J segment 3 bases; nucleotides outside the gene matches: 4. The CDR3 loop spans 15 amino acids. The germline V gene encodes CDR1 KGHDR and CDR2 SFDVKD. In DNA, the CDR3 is TGTGCCACCAGTGACGTTAGCGGGAGAACAGATACGCAGTATTTT. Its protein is CATSDVSGRTDTQYF.

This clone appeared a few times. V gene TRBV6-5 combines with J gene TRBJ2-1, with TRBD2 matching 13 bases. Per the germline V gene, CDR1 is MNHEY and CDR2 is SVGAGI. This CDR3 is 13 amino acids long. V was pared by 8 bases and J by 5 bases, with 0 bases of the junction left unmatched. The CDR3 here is CASGTSGNNEQFF. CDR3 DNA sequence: TGTGCCAGCGGGACTAGCGGGAACAATGAGCAGTTCTTC.

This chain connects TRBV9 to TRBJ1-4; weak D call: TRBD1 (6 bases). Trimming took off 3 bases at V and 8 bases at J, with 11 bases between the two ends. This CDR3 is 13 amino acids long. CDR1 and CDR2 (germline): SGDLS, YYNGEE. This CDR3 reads CASSAGQTEKLFF. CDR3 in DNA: TGTGCCAGCAGCGCCGGACAGACCGAAAAACTGTTTTTT.

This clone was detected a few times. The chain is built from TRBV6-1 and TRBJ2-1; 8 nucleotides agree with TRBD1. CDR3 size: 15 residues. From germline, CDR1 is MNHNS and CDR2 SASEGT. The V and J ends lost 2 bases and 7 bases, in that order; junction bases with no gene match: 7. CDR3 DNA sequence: TGTGCCAGCAGTGAACGTCCAGGGGGCGGGAATGAGCAGTTCTTC. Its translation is CASSERPGGGNEQFF.

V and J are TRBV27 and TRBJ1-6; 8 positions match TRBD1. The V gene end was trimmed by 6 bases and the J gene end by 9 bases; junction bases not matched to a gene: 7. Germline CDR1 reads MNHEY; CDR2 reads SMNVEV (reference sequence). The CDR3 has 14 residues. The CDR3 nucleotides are TGTGCCAGCAGGATCACAGGGGGATCTTCACCCCTCCACTTT. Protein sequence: CASRITGGSSPLHF.

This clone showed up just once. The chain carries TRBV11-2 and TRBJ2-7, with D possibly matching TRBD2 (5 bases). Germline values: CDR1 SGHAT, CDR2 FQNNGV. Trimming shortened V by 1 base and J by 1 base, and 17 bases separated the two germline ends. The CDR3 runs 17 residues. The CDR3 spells CASSLVRTRDDSYEQYF. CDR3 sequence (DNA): TGTGCCAGCAGCTTAGTTCGCACTAGAGACGATTCCTACGAGCAGTACTTC.

CDR3: CASSLDWSGYTF. CDR3 bases: TGTGCCAGCAGTCTCGACTGGAGTGGCTACACCTTC. The rearrangement uses TRBV28 and TRBJ1-2, with D unresolved. This CDR3 is 12 amino acids long. V lost 5 bases, J lost 7 bases, and 11 bases lay in between. Germline V gives CDR1 MDHEN, CDR2 SYDVKM.

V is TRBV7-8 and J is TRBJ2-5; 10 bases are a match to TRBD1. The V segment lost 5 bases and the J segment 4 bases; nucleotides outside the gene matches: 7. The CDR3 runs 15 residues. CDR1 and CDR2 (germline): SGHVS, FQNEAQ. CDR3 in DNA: TGTGCCAGCAGCCCCAGATGGACAGGGGGAGAGACCCAGTACTTC. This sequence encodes CASSPRWTGGETQYF.

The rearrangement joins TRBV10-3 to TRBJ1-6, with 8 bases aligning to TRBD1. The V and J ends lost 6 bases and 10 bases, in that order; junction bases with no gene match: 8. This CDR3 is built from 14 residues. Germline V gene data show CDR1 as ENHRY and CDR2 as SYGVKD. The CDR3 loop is CAISRGQGSSPLHF. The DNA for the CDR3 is TGTGCCATCAGCAGAGGACAGGGTAGCTCACCCCTCCACTTT.

The CDR3 DNA reads as TGCGCCAGCAGCCTTAGCGGATACTCCTACGAGCAGTACTTC. Encoded protein: CASSLSGYSYEQYF. V gene TRBV4-1 combines with J gene TRBJ2-7; possibly TRBD2 for D (6 bases). Germline loops: CDR1 MGHRA, CDR2 YSYEKL. V lost 4 bases and J lost 0, with 10 bases in between. The CDR3 loop spans 14 amino acids.

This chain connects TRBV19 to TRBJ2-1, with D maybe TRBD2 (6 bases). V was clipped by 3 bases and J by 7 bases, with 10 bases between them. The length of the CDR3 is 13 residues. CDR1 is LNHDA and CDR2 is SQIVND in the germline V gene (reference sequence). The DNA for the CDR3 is TGTGCCAGTAGTATGAAGCGGGCTAATGAGCAGTTCTTC. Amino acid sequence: CASSMKRANEQFF.

The DNA of the CDR3 is TGTGCCAGCAGCCCACGTGGGGCTGAAGCTTTCTTT. Encoded protein: CASSPRGAEAFF. This rearrangement joins TRBV28 to TRBJ1-1; no firm D call. Germline CDR1 reads MDHEN; CDR2 reads SYDVKM. V was trimmed by 6 bases and J by 6 bases, leaving 11 bases between them. This CDR3 is built from 12 residues.